The entry below gives a single T cell receptor (beta chain) sequence along with its context. This clonotype came up a few times. Its antigen has not been determined. There are no base qualities to consult, and no much larger clone falls within one base. V is clipped by 6 bases and J by 4 bases, and the sequence between their germline boundaries is 12 bases long. The cysteine opens and the phenylalanine closes a CDR3 of 14 amino acids. Just CDR3 DNA is preserved here, 42 bases in frame from base 1. CDR1 and CDR2 are drawn from the germline V gene (reference sequence): SEHNR, FQNEAQ. The data belong to a study of response to subunit inactivated influenza vaccine (dated by TCRdb to the late 2010s). Study-wide context: The study used deep quantitative T cell receptor repertoire profiling to track responses to a trivalent subunit inactivated influenza vaccine.

Library generation was performed with RT-PCR. Sequencing used an Illumina HiSeq 2500. Clones were called with MiXCR by TCRdb after fastp trimmed the public reads at Q25, and only in-frame beta chains were retained. Here each entry gathers all rows of one CDR3 protein and keeps the most common genes and DNA. Present in this sample are about 480,000 distinct CDR3 sequences, 13% of which were seen just once. Of the sample, around 13% is held by the ten largest clones. Findings and caveats that apply to the study as a whole: According to the authors, only a limited number of new T cells may be recruited by each seasonal influenza vaccination.

Taken with the paper, the label for time point translates to: approximately 45 days after influenza vaccine administration. Material: PBMCs from blood, obtained 40 to 50 days after vaccination. The chain joins TRBV7-9 to TRBJ2-2, with no confident D gene call. This receptor was taken from a man aged 45-65 years who received an inactivated influenza vaccine. Donor details come from another sample of the same person, matched by shared clones. The CDR3 reads CASRSGVVTGELFF. Here is the DNA: TGTGCCAGCAGAAGTGGGGTGGTCACCGGGGAGCTGTTTTTT.